The 17 T cell receptor beta chains below come from one sample, sequenced in a study of OX40 agonist ivuxolimab in advanced cancers. Receptor libraries were prepared by the immunoSEQ multiplex PCR assay. TCRdb holds this immuneACCESS table with in-frame rearrangements only. Some clones are missing; in checked studies, unresolved V genes explain under half, and the rest has no known cause. This sample lists about 10,000 clones; 70% to 80% were detected once. The top ten constitute about 20% of the sample. The sequencing used CD4+ or CD8+ T cells sorted from blood, collected in a trial of the OX40 agonist ivuxolimab. Every receptor here comes from an adult with an advanced solid tumor such as melanoma, head and neck, liver or kidney cancer.

Of note for this clone: This sample also contains other DNA sequences that code for the same CDR3. This chain connects TRBV29-1 to TRBJ2-6; D is unresolved. This CDR3 is 13 amino acids long. V was pared by 5 bases and J by 0 bases, with 5 bases between. From germline, CDR1 is SQVTM and CDR2 ANQGSEA. Here the CDR3 reads CSVRFSGANVLTF. CDR3 in DNA: TGCAGCGTTCGTTTCTCTGGGGCCAACGTCCTGACTTTC.

The chain joins TRBV5-1 to TRBJ2-2; 10 positions match TRBD2. There are 16 residues in the CDR3. V lost 2 bases, J lost 2 bases, and 3 bases stayed unmatched. Germline V gene lookup returns CDR1 SGHRS and CDR2 YFSETQ. DNA for the CDR3: TGCGCCAGCAGCTTACCTAGCGGGGGAAACACCGGGGAGCTGTTTTTT. It is translated as CASSLPSGGNTGELFF.

This clone was observed a few times. The chain couples TRBV7-9 to TRBJ2-5, with 7 bases that match TRBD1. The CDR3 length is 15 residues. Germline V gene lookup returns CDR1 SEHNR and CDR2 FQNEAQ (reference sequence). Losses at the gene ends were 7 bases for V and 1 base for J; bases not matched to a gene: 9. This chain's CDR3 is CASTSRGTAQETQYF. The CDR3 DNA is TGTGCCAGCACCTCTCGAGGGACAGCCCAAGAGACCCAGTACTTC.

This chain connects TRBV6-5 to TRBJ1-2; D is possibly TRBD1 (6 bases). The V end was cut by 0 bases, the J end by 7 bases, with 12 bases between. The CDR3 runs to 14 residues. Looked up from germline, CDR1 is MNHEY and CDR2 is SVGAGI. The CDR3 DNA reads as TGTGCCAGCAGTTACTCGGGGGGCGAACGTGGCTACACCTTC. This sequence encodes CASSYSGGERGYTF.

The chain is built from TRBV7-3 and TRBJ2-3, with D perhaps matching TRBD2 (7 bases). The CDR3 is 15 amino acids. Germline CDR1 SGHTA, CDR2 FQGTGA. V shed 2 bases and J shed 4 bases, with 13 bases lying between them. CDR3 in amino acids: CASSLAAGAADTQYF. For the CDR3, the DNA is TGTGCCAGCAGCTTAGCGGCGGGGGCGGCAGATACGCAGTATTTT.

The rearrangement links TRBV7-2 to TRBJ2-5; TRBD2 matches at 8 bases. Germline CDR1 and CDR2: SGHTA and FQGNSA. The CDR3 has 15 amino acids. The J segment lost 2 bases and the V segment lost 4 bases, leaving 6 bases of the junction unmatched. CDR3 loop: CASSWGLVRQETQYF. The CDR3 nucleotides read TGTGCCAGCAGCTGGGGACTAGTTCGGCAAGAGACCCAGTACTTC.

The J gene is TRBJ1-2, the V gene TRBV29-1; the D is unclear. V lost 0 bases and J lost 13, with 15 bases in between. CDR1 is SQVTM and CDR2 is ANQGSEA in the germline V gene. CDR3 length: 12 amino acids. The CDR3 here is CSVEDGSGILTF. The CDR3, as DNA: TGCAGCGTTGAAGATGGGAGCGGGATTCTCACCTTC.

This clone was seen once. At one boundary the junction diverges from the germline segment, which might be a read error. This chain connects TRBV7-6 to TRBJ2-7; the match to TRBD1 covers 7 bases. Per germline, CDR1 SGHVS and CDR2 FNYEAQ. The CDR3 is made up of 15 amino acids. The CDR3 region is CASSLGFGTAVPEDF. In DNA form, the CDR3 reads TGTGCCAGCAGCTTAGGCTTCGGGACAGCGGTGCCCGAGGACTTC.

The chain couples TRBV6-5 to TRBJ2-7; 10 bases line up with TRBD2. Looked up from germline, CDR1 is MNHEY and CDR2 is SVGAGI. This CDR3 has 13 amino acids. J was trimmed by 7 bases and V by 6 bases; bases with no gene match: 6. The CDR3 coding sequence is TGTGCCAGCAGACTAGCGGGGTCGCGGGAGCAGTACTTC. This translates into CASRLAGSREQYF.

V and J are TRBV10-3 and TRBJ2-3; TRBD1 matches 9 bases. The CDR3 length is 20 residues. The V gene end was trimmed by 0 bases and the J gene end by 0 bases; junction bases not matched to a gene: 13. CDR1 ENHRY and CDR2 SYGVKD come from the germline V gene. The CDR3: CAISESRTGDKPRSTDTQYF. Written as DNA, the CDR3 is TGTGCCATCAGTGAGTCCCGGACAGGGGACAAACCCCGCAGCACAGATACGCAGTATTTT.

CDR3 sequence reads: CASSIGTALSPLHF. As DNA, the CDR3 is TGTGCCAGTAGTATCGGGACAGCACTTTCACCCCTCCACTTT. The chain recombines TRBV19 with TRBJ1-6, with 7 bases matching TRBD1. The CDR3 consists of 14 residues. The junction had 5 bases not matched to a gene; V was cut back by 3 bases and J by 9 bases. The germline gives CDR1 LNHDA, CDR2 SQIVND (reference sequence).

The rearrangement links TRBV19 to TRBJ1-2; D remains unclear. Per the germline V gene, CDR1 is LNHDA and CDR2 is SQIVND (reference sequence). The CDR3 is 13 amino acids. V gave up 10 bases and J gave up 1 base, with 13 bases separating them. CDR3 sequence reads: CATRPQFNYGYTF. CDR3 DNA sequence: TGTGCCACCCGCCCTCAGTTTAACTATGGCTACACCTTC.

This sequence joins TRBV9 and TRBJ2-7; 7 nucleotides match TRBD2. V gave up 0 bases and J gave up 7 bases; unmatched junction bases: 10. This CDR3 is built from 15 residues. The germline CDR1 and CDR2 sequences are SGDLS and YYNGEE. The CDR3 bases are TGTGCCAGCAGCGTAGGTTGGGGAGGGGTCGGGGAGCAGTACTTC. Amino acid sequence: CASSVGWGGVGEQYF.

The chain couples TRBV6-1 to TRBJ2-5; TRBD1 might be the D (6 bases). CDR3 length: 14 residues. Germline lookup yields CDR1 MNHNS and CDR2 SASEGT. V lost 4 bases, J lost 4 bases, and 13 bases lay in between. The CDR3 coding sequence is TGTGCCAGCAGTGTAAACAGGGAAACAGAGACCCAGTACTTC. It encodes CASSVNRETETQYF.

V gene TRBV4-2 combines with J gene TRBJ1-3; D remains unclear. Trimming pared 4 bases from V and 2 bases from J, leaving 12 bases between. This CDR3 has 15 residues. Germline assignment: CDR1 LGHNA and CDR2 YNFKEQ. The DNA for the CDR3 is TGTGCCAGCAGCCCCGGGGAAGGAACTGGAAACACCATATATTTT. Protein: CASSPGEGTGNTIYF.

This sequence joins TRBV6-5 and TRBJ2-5; D remains ambiguous. V lost 5 bases to trimming and J lost 3 bases, with 16 bases between them. The CDR3 contains 15 residues. Germline V gene lookup returns CDR1 MNHEY and CDR2 SVGAGI. For the CDR3, the DNA is TGTGCCAGCAGTAGAATGGACCCACGTAAAGAGACCCAGTACTTC. It specifies CASSRMDPRKETQYF.

This clone was seen once. The CDR3 protein is CASSVEAGRSYEQYF. In nucleotides, the CDR3 is TGTGCCAGCAGCGTAGAGGCAGGGAGATCGTACGAGCAGTACTTC. This sequence joins TRBV9 and TRBJ2-7; tentatively, D is TRBD1 or TRBD2 (5 bases each). The CDR3 contains 15 residues. V was pared by 0 bases and J by 4 bases, with 14 bases between. Germline CDR1 is SGDLS and CDR2 is YYNGEE.